A selection of T cell receptor beta chains follows, all from one sample in a study of cytomegalovirus exposure and HLA in healthy donors. Sequenced by immunoSEQ multiplex PCR; TCRdb stores in-frame clones only, minus some. Among about 120,000 clones, around 86% were seen once, and the ten largest hold 3% to 5%. The material sequenced was PBMCs. Receptors originate from a woman younger than 45 in good health and CMV-seronegative. The CDR3 runs from the conserved cysteine through the conserved F or W. The order of the fields is D gene, clone size, J gene, V gene, CDR3 protein, CDR3 DNA. The D gene is left open where the match is weak. The size of a clone is reported for some rows only, either as once, few or many, or as a class for expanded clones.

D: TRBD1; size: few; J: TRBJ2-5; V: TRBV5-1; CDR3: CASSLLPGTGGLKTQYF; DNA: TGCGCCAGCAGCTTGTTACCCGGGACAGGGGGCCTAAAGACCCAGTACTTC
D: -; size: -; J: TRBJ2-2; V: TRBV28; CDR3: CASSAGGLTGELFF; DNA: TGTGCCAGCAGTGCAGGGGGGCTCACCGGGGAGCTGTTTTTT
D: TRBD1; size: -; J: TRBJ2-5; V: TRBV28; CDR3: CASSSGGTGGETQYF; DNA: TGTGCCAGCAGTTCCGGCGGGACAGGAGGGGAGACCCAGTACTTC
D: TRBD1; size: -; J: TRBJ1-5; V: TRBV6-5; CDR3: CASRTDGTGNQPQHF; DNA: TGTGCCAGCAGGACCGATGGGACAGGGAACCAGCCCCAGCATTTT
D: -; size: -; J: TRBJ2-7; V: TRBV18; CDR3: CASSRDSYEQYF; DNA: TGTGCCAGCTCGCGGGACAGCTACGAGCAGTACTTC
D: TRBD2; size: -; J: TRBJ2-5; V: TRBV19; CDR3: CASSIQRTSGRSQQETQYF; DNA: TGTGCCAGTAGTATCCAACGGACTAGCGGGAGAAGTCAGCAAGAGACCCAGTACTTC
D: -; size: -; J: TRBJ1-3; V: TRBV9; CDR3: CASSSRGNSGNTIYF; DNA: TGTGCCAGCAGCAGCAGGGGTAACTCTGGAAACACCATATATTTT
D: TRBD1; size: -; J: TRBJ2-3; V: TRBV5-1; CDR3: CASSVSGQGPTDTQYF; DNA: TGCGCCAGCAGCGTATCGGGACAGGGGCCCACAGATACGCAGTATTTT
D: -; size: -; J: TRBJ2-7; V: TRBV6-1; CDR3: CASLAAQGSYEQYF; DNA: TGTGCCAGCCTCGCGGCGCAGGGTTCCTACGAGCAGTACTTC
D: TRBD2; size: once; J: TRBJ2-7; V: TRBV28; CDR3: CASRPTLSGSGGEQYF; DNA: TGTGCCAGCAGACCCACCCTTAGCGGGAGTGGGGGAGAGCAGTACTTC
D: -; size: -; J: TRBJ2-1; V: TRBV5-1; CDR3: CASSLIGENEQFF; DNA: TGCGCCAGCAGCTTAATCGGGGAAAATGAGCAGTTCTTC
D: TRBD1; size: -; J: TRBJ1-2; V: TRBV7-9; CDR3: CASSHRQGGGSGGYTF; DNA: TGTGCCAGCAGCCACCGACAGGGAGGTGGCTCGGGGGGCTACACCTTC
D: -; size: once; J: TRBJ2-7; V: TRBV28; CDR3: CASRDPGRGYEQYF; DNA: TGTGCCAGCAGGGACCCGGGCAGGGGCTACGAGCAGTACTTC
D: TRBD2; size: -; J: TRBJ2-3; V: TRBV5-6; CDR3: CASSLTSGVTDTQYF; DNA: TGTGCCAGCAGCTTGACTAGCGGGGTCACAGATACGCAGTATTTT
D: -; size: -; J: TRBJ1-3; V: TRBV28; CDR3: CASSFINTIYF; DNA: TGTGCCAGCAGTTTTATCAACACCATATATTTT
D: -; size: -; J: TRBJ2-1; V: TRBV7-9; CDR3: CASSLGQNNEQFF; DNA: TGTGCCAGCAGCTTAGGACAGAACAATGAGCAGTTCTTC
D: TRBD1; size: -; J: TRBJ2-7; V: TRBV7-9; CDR3: CSSSLVGTGGDEQYF; DNA: TGTTCCAGCAGCTTAGTTGGGACAGGGGGGGACGAGCAGTACTTC
D: -; size: -; J: TRBJ2-7; V: TRBV27; CDR3: CASSLSGSSYEQYF; DNA: TGTGCCAGCAGTTTATCGGGGAGCTCCTACGAGCAGTACTTC
D: -; size: few; J: TRBJ2-7; V: TRBV18; CDR3: CASSPSGGSYEQYF; DNA: TGTGCCAGCTCACCAAGTGGGGGGAGCTACGAGCAGTACTTC
D: -; size: -; J: TRBJ1-2; V: TRBV12-5; CDR3: CASGLTGRGYTF; DNA: TGTGCTAGTGGCCTAACAGGGCGCGGCTACACCTTC
D: TRBD1; size: once; J: TRBJ1-5; V: TRBV5-1; CDR3: CASSLGDSLNQPQHF; DNA: TGCGCCAGCAGCTTGGGGGACAGCCTCAATCAGCCCCAGCATTTT
D: TRBD1; size: -; J: TRBJ1-5; V: TRBV5-6; CDR3: CASTHNRGLSNQPQHF; DNA: TGTGCCAGCACCCACAACAGGGGCTTGAGCAATCAGCCCCAGCATTTT
D: TRBD2; size: -; J: TRBJ2-5; V: TRBV7-7; CDR3: CASSLTTSGTQYF; DNA: TGTGCCAGCAGCTTAACCACTAGCGGGACCCAGTACTTC
D: -; size: -; J: TRBJ1-1; V: TRBV30; CDR3: CAWSVPGTEAFF; DNA: TGTGCCTGGAGTGTTCCGGGAACTGAAGCTTTCTTT
D: TRBD2; size: -; J: TRBJ2-7; V: TRBV5-1; CDR3: CASSPVRGDSSYEQYF; DNA: TGCGCCAGCAGCCCGGTCCGGGGGGACTCCTCCTACGAGCAGTACTTC
D: -; size: once; J: TRBJ1-1; V: TRBV27; CDR3: CASKLGLGLMNTEAFF; DNA: TGTGCCAGCAAACTGGGCCTCGGCCTCATGAACACTGAAGCTTTCTTT
D: -; size: -; J: TRBJ2-1; V: TRBV2; CDR3: CASIRDWNEQFF; DNA: TGTGCCAGCATCCGGGACTGGAATGAGCAGTTCTTC
D: -; size: -; J: TRBJ2-3; V: TRBV9; CDR3: CASSGVGGGDTQYF; DNA: TGTGCCAGCAGCGGAGTAGGGGGAGGGGATACGCAGTATTTT